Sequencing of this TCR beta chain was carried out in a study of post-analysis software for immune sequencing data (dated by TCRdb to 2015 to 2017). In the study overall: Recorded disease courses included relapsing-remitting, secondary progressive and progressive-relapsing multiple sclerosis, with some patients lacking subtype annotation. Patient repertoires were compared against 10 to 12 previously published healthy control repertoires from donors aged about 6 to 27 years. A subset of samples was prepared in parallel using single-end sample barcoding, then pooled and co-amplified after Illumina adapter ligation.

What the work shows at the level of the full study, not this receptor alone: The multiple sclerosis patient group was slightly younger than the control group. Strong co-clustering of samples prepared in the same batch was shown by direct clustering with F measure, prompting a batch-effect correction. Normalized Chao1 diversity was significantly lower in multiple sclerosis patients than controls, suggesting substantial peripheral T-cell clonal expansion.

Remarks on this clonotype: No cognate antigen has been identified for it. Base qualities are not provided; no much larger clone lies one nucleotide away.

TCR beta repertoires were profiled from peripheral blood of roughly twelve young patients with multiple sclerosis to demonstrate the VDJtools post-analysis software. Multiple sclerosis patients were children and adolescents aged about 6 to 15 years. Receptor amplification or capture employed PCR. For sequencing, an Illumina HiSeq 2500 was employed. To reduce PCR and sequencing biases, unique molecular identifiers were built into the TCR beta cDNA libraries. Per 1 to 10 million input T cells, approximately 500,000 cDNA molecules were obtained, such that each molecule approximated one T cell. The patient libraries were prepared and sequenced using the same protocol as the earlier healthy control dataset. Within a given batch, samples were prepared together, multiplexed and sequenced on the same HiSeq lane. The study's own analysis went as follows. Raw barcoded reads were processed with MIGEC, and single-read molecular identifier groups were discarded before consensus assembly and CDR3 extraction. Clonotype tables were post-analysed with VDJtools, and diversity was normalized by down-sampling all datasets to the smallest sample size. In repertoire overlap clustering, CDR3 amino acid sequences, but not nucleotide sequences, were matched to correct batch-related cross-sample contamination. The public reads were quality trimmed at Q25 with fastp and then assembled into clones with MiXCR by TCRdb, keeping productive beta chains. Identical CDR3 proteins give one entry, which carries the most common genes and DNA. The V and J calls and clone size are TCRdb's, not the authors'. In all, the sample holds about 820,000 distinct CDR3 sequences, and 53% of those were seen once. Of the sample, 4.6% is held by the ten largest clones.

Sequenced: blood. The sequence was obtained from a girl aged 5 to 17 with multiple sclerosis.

DNA sequence: TGCGCCAGCAGCGGGAGGGGGTACAATGAGCAGTACTTC. This codes for CASSGRGYNEQYF. This chain joins TRBV5-1 to TRBJ2-1; TRBD2 is a weak D gene call, 7 bases matching. TRBJ2-7 explains the end of the DNA better; the J call may be wrong. The germline V gene gives CDR1 as SGHRS and CDR2 as YFSETQ. Reading from cysteine to phenylalanine, the CDR3 counts 13 amino acids. This entry keeps only the CDR3 DNA: 39 bases, framed from base 1.